One and the same sample provided the 20 T cell receptor beta chains below, sequenced in a study of control samples from healthy donors and cancer patients. Profiling relied on immunoSEQ multiplex PCR, and the TCRdb table lists in-frame clones only, not all of them. Among hundreds of thousands of clones listed, approximately 90% were seen once. The specimen sequenced was PBMCs. The receptor set was obtained from a man aged 35 to 55 with head and neck cancer.

This clone was picked up a small number of times. This sequence joins TRBV6-5 and TRBJ1-2; D ambiguous. The V end was cut by 2 bases, the J end by 3 bases, with 10 bases between. CDR1 and CDR2 from the germline V gene are MNHEY and SVGAGI. The CDR3 is made up of 14 amino acids. The CDR3: CASSYMQDYYGYTF. CDR3 coding DNA: TGTGCCAGCAGTTACATGCAGGATTACTATGGCTACACCTTC.

As concerns this clone: The sample contains more than one DNA sequence encoding this CDR3. The genes are TRBV25-1 and TRBJ1-5; perhaps TRBD1 as D (5 bases). The V and J ends lost 6 bases and 3 bases respectively, with 12 bases between them. In germline, CDR1 is MGHDK, CDR2 SYGVNS. CDR3 length equals 14 residues. CDR3 in amino acids: CASSERGYNQPQHF. The CDR3 nucleotides are TGTGCCAGCAGCGAGAGGGGCTACAATCAGCCCCAGCATTTT.

The chain employs TRBV11-3 and TRBJ2-1, with 7 bases that match TRBD1. CDR1 is SGHNT, CDR2 YENEEA, per germline. V was pared by 3 bases and J by 8 bases, with 10 bases of the junction left unmatched. The CDR3 runs to 15 residues. CDR3 DNA: TGTGCCAGCAGCTTGAGTACGACAGGGTGGCATGAGCAGTTCTTC. Its translation is CASSLSTTGWHEQFF.

The V gene is TRBV9, the J gene TRBJ1-6; 7 nucleotides align to TRBD1. This CDR3 is 17 amino acids long. The ends lost 0 bases at V and 8 bases at J; junction bases unmatched: 11. Germline-derived CDR1 and CDR2 are SGDLS and YYNGEE. In DNA form, the CDR3 reads TGTGCCAGCAGCGTAGAAATCCTGGGGACAGCGGATTCACCCCTCCACTTT. This translates into CASSVEILGTADSPLHF.

The V gene is TRBV6-5, the J gene TRBJ1-5, with D possibly matching TRBD1 (5 bases). This CDR3 contains 14 residues. Germline CDR1 is MNHEY and CDR2 is SVGAGI. Trimming left V 8 bases short and J 0 bases short, with 11 bases between. CDR3 loop: CASERGNSNQPQHF. CDR3 coding DNA: TGTGCCAGCGAACGGGGGAATAGCAATCAGCCCCAGCATTTT.

This rearrangement joins TRBV11-2 to TRBJ2-1; weak D call: TRBD2 (5 bases). This CDR3 is built from 16 residues. Germline V gene lookup returns CDR1 SGHAT and CDR2 FQNNGV. The V and J ends lost 2 bases and 2 bases respectively, with 13 bases between them. The CDR3 region has the DNA TGTGCCAGCAGCTTACGGGGTCTCCCCGCCTACAATGAGCAGTTCTTC. Its translation is CASSLRGLPAYNEQFF.

The rearrangement joins TRBV5-8 to TRBJ1-5; the D is unclear. The CDR3 extends over 10 amino acids. Germline loops: CDR1 SGHTS, CDR2 YDEGEE. Trimming stripped 2 bases from V and 6 bases from J, with 0 bases between. In DNA form, the CDR3 reads TGTGCCAGCAGCTTTCAGCCCCAGCATTTT. Its protein product is CASSFQPQHF.

This chain joins TRBV9 and TRBJ1-4; D perhaps matches TRBD1 (5 bases). Germline-derived CDR1 and CDR2 are SGDLS and YYNGEE. The CDR3 spans 15 residues. Deletions cut 3 bases from V and 5 bases from J, with 14 bases between. Here the CDR3 DNA reads TGTGCCAGCAGCGCGAGGGACGAAAGGAATGAAAAACTGTTTTTT. Protein: CASSARDERNEKLFF.

This chain links TRBV12-5 with TRBJ1-5, with 7 bases identical to TRBD1. CDR3 length: 13 residues. CDR1 and CDR2 (germline): LGHNT, FRNRAP. Trimming cost V 6 bases and J 5 bases; bases outside gene matches: 4. In DNA, the CDR3 is TGTGCTAGTGGAGCCGACAGGGATCAGCCCCAGCATTTT. As protein: CASGADRDQPQHF.

The CDR3 spells CASSEGWAGNQPQHF. In nucleotides, the CDR3 is TGTGCCAGCAGTGAAGGATGGGCTGGCAATCAGCCCCAGCATTTT. J is TRBJ1-5 and V is TRBV6-1, with D unclear. V lost 1 base to trimming and J lost 2 bases, with 9 bases between them. The germline gives CDR1 MNHNS, CDR2 SASEGT. The CDR3 loop spans 15 amino acids.

This rearrangement joins TRBV28 to TRBJ1-3; TRBD1 is a possible D gene (6 bases). CDR3 length equals 16 residues. From germline, CDR1 is MDHEN and CDR2 SYDVKM. V was cut by 6 bases and J by 4 bases, with 19 bases left in between. In nucleotides, the CDR3 is TGTGCCAGCAGAACGACAGGTAACAATGAAGGAAACACCATATATTTT. It translates to CASRTTGNNEGNTIYF.

The chain links TRBV6-5 to TRBJ1-2; possible D gene TRBD1, 5 bases. Looked up from germline, CDR1 is MNHEY and CDR2 is SVGAGI. This CDR3 has 14 amino acids. Trimming removed 2 bases from V and 3 bases from J, with 10 bases in between. CDR3 loop: CASSYGGDYYGYTF. CDR3 bases: TGTGCCAGCAGTTACGGGGGAGATTACTATGGCTACACCTTC.

J is TRBJ2-2 and V is TRBV5-6; D call uncertain. V lost 2 bases to trimming and J lost 6 bases, with 23 bases between them. The V gene's germline CDR1 is SGHDT and CDR2 YYEEEE. This CDR3 spans 18 amino acids. CDR3 in DNA: TGTGCCAGCAGCTTTGATGTTAATTTTGGACCGTGGGCCGGGGAGCTGTTTTTT. Protein product: CASSFDVNFGPWAGELFF.

This chain connects TRBV16 to TRBJ2-1, with TRBD1 matching over 11 bases. The length of the CDR3 is 16 residues. V gave up 3 bases and J gave up 2 bases; unmatched junction bases: 3. Per the germline V gene, CDR1 is KGHSY and CDR2 is FQNENV. This CDR3 is CASSQGTGGAYNEQFF. CDR3 nucleotide sequence: TGTGCCAGCAGCCAGGGGACAGGGGGGGCCTACAATGAGCAGTTCTTC.

This sequence joins TRBV9 and TRBJ1-1, with 7 bases identical to TRBD1. The CDR3 is 17 amino acids. The germline V gene encodes CDR1 SGDLS and CDR2 YYNGEE. V trimming: 1 base; J trimming: 3 bases; junction bases outside the gene matches: 12. CDR3 residues: CASSVYESEGAYTEAFF. The CDR3 nucleotides are TGTGCCAGCAGCGTATACGAGTCTGAGGGGGCGTACACTGAAGCTTTCTTT.

To note about this clone: Its ends do not fully match the called genes, so a read error is possible. V usage is TRBV30 and J usage is TRBJ1-4; D not resolved. The germline V gene encodes CDR1 GTSNPN and CDR2 SVGIG (reference sequence). The CDR3 runs to 14 residues. The CDR3 protein is CAWSVSPTNERLFF. The CDR3 DNA reads TGTGCCTGGAGTGTATCTCCAACTAATGAAAGACTGTTTTTT.

The chain joins TRBV29-1 to TRBJ2-1; D might be TRBD1 or TRBD2, each matching 6 bases. Germline V gene data show CDR1 as SQVTM and CDR2 as ANQGSEA. V lost 6 bases, J lost 5 bases, and 17 bases lay in between. The CDR3 extends over 14 amino acids. The CDR3 region has the DNA TGCAGCGTGGAGGGGACAAATCGGAACAATGAGCAGTTCTTC. Its translation: CSVEGTNRNNEQFF.

The chain is built from TRBV6-5 and TRBJ2-1; D tentatively fits TRBD1 or TRBD2 (5 bases each). CDR3 length: 14 amino acids. CDR1 MNHEY and CDR2 SVGAGI come from the germline V gene. V lost 5 bases and J lost 5, with 13 bases in between. Here the CDR3 reads CASSPGTEHNEQFF. For the CDR3, the DNA is TGTGCCAGCAGTCCCGGGACGGAACACAATGAGCAGTTCTTC.

V usage is TRBV10-3 and J usage is TRBJ2-2; the D gene could be TRBD1 or TRBD2 (5 bases each). The CDR3 has 16 amino acids. Germline assignment: CDR1 ENHRY and CDR2 SYGVKD. Trimming took off 9 bases at V and 0 bases at J, with 17 bases between the two ends. The CDR3 spells CAIRGGGPSNTGELFF. DNA of the CDR3: TGTGCCATAAGGGGTGGGGGACCCTCGAACACCGGGGAGCTGTTTTTT.

The chain couples TRBV30 to TRBJ1-6, with 7 bases aligning to TRBD1. Germline values: CDR1 GTSNPN, CDR2 SVGIG (reference sequence). Trimming removed 3 bases from V and 9 bases from J; junction bases left unmatched: 11. CDR3 length: 15 residues. The CDR3 spells CAWSSTGAHFSPLHF. The DNA for the CDR3 is TGTGCCTGGAGCTCAACAGGGGCCCATTTTTCACCCCTCCACTTT.